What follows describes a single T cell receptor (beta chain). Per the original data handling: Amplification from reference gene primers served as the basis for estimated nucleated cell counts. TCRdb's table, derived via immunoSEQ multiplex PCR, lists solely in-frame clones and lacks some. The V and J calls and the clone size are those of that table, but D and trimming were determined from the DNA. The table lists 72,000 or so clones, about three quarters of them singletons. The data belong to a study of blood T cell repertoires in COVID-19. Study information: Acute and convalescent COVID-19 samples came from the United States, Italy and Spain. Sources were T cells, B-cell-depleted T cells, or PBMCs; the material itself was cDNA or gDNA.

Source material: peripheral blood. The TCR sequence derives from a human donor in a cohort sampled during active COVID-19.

The CDR3 DNA reads TGTGCCAGCAGTTCCCCTGGGGGACTCCTGAACACCGGGGAGCTGTTTTTT. This sequence encodes CASSSPGGLLNTGELFF. J is TRBJ2-2 and V is TRBV6-2 or TRBV6-3, with TRBD2 as a possible D gene (6 bases). V was clipped by 4 bases and J by 1 base, with 16 bases between them. The CDR3 contains 17 residues. CDR1 and CDR2 (germline): MNHEY, SVGEGT.